This TCR beta chain is drawn from a study of blood T cells in healthy people across ages. In germline, CDR1 is SNHLY, CDR2 FYNNEI. This CDR3 comprises 14 residues. V lost 6 bases and J lost 2; bases outside the gene matches: 5. The authors ran a second PCR of about 7 to 11 cycles using a sample-barcoded 5' primer and a J-beta primer mix. Each CDR3 protein is one row after TCRdb ran MiXCR on the 5' RACE reads. This sample carries 950,000 to 1,200,000 distinct CDR3 sequences, roughly two fifths of them seen once, and the ten largest clones take around 14%. Roughly 10 milliliters of peripheral blood were drawn from each donor.

The genes are TRBV2 and TRBJ2-3; 7 nucleotides agree with TRBD2. Sequenced sample: blood. This receptor was taken from a man between 18 and 29 years old in good health. DNA of the CDR3: TGTGCCAGCAGGGGGGGGACGGTCACAGATACGCAGTATTTT. It encodes CASRGGTVTDTQYF.